This T cell receptor (beta chain) was sequenced during a study of blood T cell repertoires in COVID-19. Sequenced by immunoSEQ multiplex PCR; TCRdb stores in-frame clones only, minus some. The data contain fewer than 250,000 clones, just under 85% of them singletons. The CDR3 sequence is 17 residues long. Germline-derived CDR1 and CDR2 are MDHEN and SYDVKM. The V gene end was trimmed by 4 bases and the J gene end by 0 bases; junction bases not matched to a gene: 9. The chain carries TRBV28 and TRBJ1-5; 7 bases line up with TRBD1. The receptor comes from an older woman with active or convalescent COVID-19. Sequencing was carried out using peripheral blood. The chain's CDR3 is CASSSLGQDNSNQPQHF. In DNA, the CDR3 is TGTGCCAGCAGTTCCCTAGGACAGGACAATAGCAATCAGCCCCAGCATTTT.